This T cell receptor beta chain is from a study of blood T cell repertoires in COVID-19. Method: immunoSEQ multiplex PCR; TCRdb's copy keeps in-frame clones and lacks some. The data hold fewer than 350,000 clones, with approximately 86% observed a single time. The CDR3 has 15 residues. Trimming removed 6 bases from V and 1 base from J, with 13 bases in between. Germline CDR1 is MNHEY and CDR2 is SVGAGI. The rearrangement uses TRBV6-5 and TRBJ1-5; D possibly corresponds to TRBD1 (5 bases). Specimen: peripheral blood. The receptor's source is a woman between 65 and 79 years old with COVID-19, enrolled during active disease. CDR3: CASRTEGASNQPQHF. The CDR3 coding sequence is TGTGCCAGCAGGACGGAAGGGGCCAGCAATCAGCCCCAGCATTTT.